Listed below are T cell receptor beta chains from one sample, sequenced in a study of early T cells in non-severe SARS-CoV-2 infection. TCRdb independently ran MiXCR on the 5' RACE reads; one entry per CDR3 protein. In the table there are approximately 70,000 distinct CDR3 sequences, about 9.1% of which are singletons. Sequencing used whole blood, obtained at baseline. These receptors were taken from an adult who was a healthcare worker with PCR-confirmed SARS-CoV-2 infection or an uninfected control (not recorded which). The CDR3 runs from the conserved cysteine through the conserved F or W. D genes are given only for firm matches. Rows may omit the clone size; those that give it use once, few, many or a size class.

V gene: TRBV7-2; J gene: TRBJ2-7; clone size: many; D gene: -; CDR3 protein: CASSLGLSTVSYEQYF; CDR3 DNA: TGTGCCAGCAGCTTAGGGCTCTCCACAGTGTCCTACGAGCAGTACTTC
V gene: TRBV28; J gene: TRBJ2-2; clone size: once; D gene: -; CDR3 protein: CASSLWSQGSGELFF; CDR3 DNA: TGTGCCAGCAGTTTATGGTCACAGGGATCCGGGGAGCTGTTTTTT
V gene: TRBV9; J gene: TRBJ2-3; clone size: few; D gene: TRBD2; CDR3 protein: CASRDLLAGATDTQYF; CDR3 DNA: TGTGCCAGCAGAGACCTACTAGCGGGAGCTACAGATACGCAGTATTTT
V gene: TRBV28; J gene: TRBJ1-1; clone size: -; D gene: TRBD1; CDR3 protein: CASSLEGAQAEAFF; CDR3 DNA: TGTGCCAGCAGTTTAGAGGGGGCGCAGGCGGAAGCTTTCTTT
V gene: TRBV5-1; J gene: TRBJ1-1; clone size: many; D gene: -; CDR3 protein: CASWSGLEAFF; CDR3 DNA: TGCGCCAGCTGGTCAGGGCTTGAAGCTTTCTTT
V gene: TRBV10-3; J gene: TRBJ1-1; clone size: few; D gene: -; CDR3 protein: CAISEGTENTEAFF; CDR3 DNA: TGTGCCATCAGTGAGGGAACAGAGAACACTGAAGCTTTCTTT
V gene: TRBV11-2; J gene: TRBJ1-1; clone size: -; D gene: -; CDR3 protein: CASGTGDVATEAFF; CDR3 DNA: TGTGCCAGCGGAACCGGGGATGTTGCCACTGAAGCTTTCTTT
V gene: TRBV7-9; J gene: TRBJ2-3; clone size: many; D gene: -; CDR3 protein: CASSLSRSTDTQYF; CDR3 DNA: TGTGCCAGCAGCTTAAGTAGAAGCACAGATACGCAGTATTTT
V gene: TRBV6-5; J gene: TRBJ2-6; clone size: -; D gene: -; CDR3 protein: CASHTRLGSGANVLTF; CDR3 DNA: TGTGCCAGCCACACTCGCCTCGGCTCTGGGGCCAACGTCCTGACTTTC
V gene: TRBV5-1; J gene: TRBJ1-2; clone size: many; D gene: -; CDR3 protein: CASSLGPRRGYTF; CDR3 DNA: TGCGCCAGCAGCTTGGGTCCCCGAAGAGGCTACACCTTC
V gene: TRBV6-5; J gene: TRBJ1-1; clone size: -; D gene: -; CDR3 protein: CASSRVDTEAFF; CDR3 DNA: TGTGCCAGCAGCAGGGTTGACACTGAAGCTTTCTTT
V gene: TRBV4-2; J gene: TRBJ2-2; clone size: many; D gene: TRBD2; CDR3 protein: CASSQEAGARTGELFF; CDR3 DNA: TGTGCCAGCAGCCAAGAAGCGGGAGCTCGCACCGGGGAGCTGTTTTTT
V gene: TRBV6-6; J gene: TRBJ2-5; clone size: -; D gene: -; CDR3 protein: CASSAWASVNQETQYF; CDR3 DNA: TGTGCCAGCAGTGCCTGGGCTAGCGTTAACCAAGAGACCCAGTACTTC
V gene: TRBV11-2; J gene: TRBJ2-1; clone size: many; D gene: -; CDR3 protein: CASSLELGLGEQFF; CDR3 DNA: TGTGCCAGCAGCTTAGAGTTGGGGTTAGGCGAGCAGTTCTTC
V gene: TRBV9; J gene: TRBJ1-6; clone size: -; D gene: -; CDR3 protein: CASSAAGSGVSPLHF; CDR3 DNA: TGTGCCAGCAGCGCCGCAGGGTCGGGGGTTTCACCCCTCCACTTT
V gene: TRBV4-2; J gene: TRBJ1-5; clone size: -; D gene: -; CDR3 protein: CASSQVGIWGDQPQHF; CDR3 DNA: TGTGCCAGCAGCCAAGTTGGAATTTGGGGGGATCAGCCCCAGCATTTT
V gene: TRBV5-6; J gene: TRBJ2-7; clone size: -; D gene: -; CDR3 protein: CASRPRRGTEPYEQHF; CDR3 DNA: TGTGCCAGCAGACCCCGACGGGGGACAGAACCCTACGAGCAGCACTTC
V gene: TRBV2; J gene: TRBJ2-3; clone size: -; D gene: -; CDR3 protein: CATTGTSTDTQYF; CDR3 DNA: TGTGCCACCACCGGGACTAGCACAGATACGCAGTATTTT
V gene: TRBV28; J gene: TRBJ1-4; clone size: many; D gene: -; CDR3 protein: CASMSSATNEKLFF; CDR3 DNA: TGTGCCAGCATGTCCTCTGCAACTAATGAAAAACTGTTTTTT
V gene: TRBV21-1; J gene: TRBJ2-7; clone size: few; D gene: -; CDR3 protein: CASSHLRADYEQYF; CDR3 DNA: TGTGCCAGCAGCCATCTACGCGCGGACTACGAGCAGTACTTC
V gene: TRBV30; J gene: TRBJ2-1; clone size: many; D gene: -; CDR3 protein: CAWSVLLRNNEQFF; CDR3 DNA: TGTGCCTGGAGTGTTTTACTTAGAAACAATGAGCAGTTCTTC